Presented here are 7 T cell receptor beta chains from one specimen sequenced in a study of T cell repertoires in cytomegalovirus infection. One entry per CDR3 protein, called by TCRdb with MiXCR from the reads. The sample carries a few hundred thousand distinct CDR3 sequences, over 15% recorded once. Input material: CD8+ T cells from PBMCs. The receptors derive from a human donor in good health (CMV status not recorded). Some clones in this sample may be carry-over from other donors' samples.

This clonotype was observed a few times. The chain uses TRBV20-1 and TRBJ1-5; 8 bases align to TRBD1. The CDR3 covers 17 residues. The germline V gene has CDR1 DFQATT and CDR2 SNEGSKA (reference sequence). The V and J ends lost 6 bases and 1 base, in that order; junction bases with no gene match: 14. The CDR3 protein is CSAKDREGRGSNQPQHF. CDR3 DNA sequence: TGCAGTGCCAAGGACAGGGAGGGAAGGGGGAGCAATCAGCCCCAGCATTTT.

The chain carries TRBV7-6 and TRBJ1-2, with a tentative D call TRBD1 (5 bases). The CDR3 covers 13 residues. CDR1 is SGHVS and CDR2 is FNYEAQ in the germline V gene. The V end was cut by 8 bases, the J end by 0 bases, with 10 bases between. For the CDR3, the DNA is TGTGCCAGCCGGGACCGCTCTAACTATGGCTACACCTTC. Residues: CASRDRSNYGYTF.

The chain joins TRBV6-2 or TRBV6-3 to TRBJ2-2; D is possibly TRBD2 (5 bases). The CDR3 runs 16 residues. The germline CDR1 and CDR2 sequences are MNHEY and SVGEGT. V shed 0 bases and J shed 4 bases, with 12 bases lying between them. Here the CDR3 DNA reads TGTGCCAGCAGTTACTCTCAAGGAGGCGCCACCGGGGAGCTGTTTTTT. It codes for CASSYSQGGATGELFF.

This chain connects TRBV4-1 to TRBJ1-5; possibly TRBD1 for D (6 bases). Germline V CDR1 and CDR2: MGHRA, YSYEKL. The V gene lost 1 base and the J gene lost 7 bases, with 11 bases spanning the gap. The CDR3 contains 14 residues. As DNA, the CDR3 is TGCGCCAGCAGCCAAGTACAGGGCAGGCAGCCCCAGCATTTT. Its protein is CASSQVQGRQPQHF.

This clonotype occurred a few times. The chain links TRBV25-1 to TRBJ2-5, with a tentative D call TRBD1 (6 bases). The V end was cut by 1 base, the J end by 4 bases, with 10 bases between. The CDR3 has 14 residues. CDR1 is MGHDK, CDR2 SYGVNS, per germline. The CDR3 region is CASSELRGGETQYF. CDR3 sequence (DNA): TGTGCCAGCAGTGAATTGCGAGGGGGAGAGACCCAGTACTTC.

This clonotype was seen just once. V and J are TRBV19 and TRBJ1-1; D gene ambiguous. CDR1 is LNHDA and CDR2 is SQIVND in the germline V gene (reference sequence). The CDR3 is 12 amino acids. V was pared by 8 bases and J by 3 bases, with 10 bases between. Written as DNA, the CDR3 is TGTGCCAGTTCCGCCGGGTACACTGAAGCTTTCTTT. Its translation: CASSAGYTEAFF.

The gene calls are TRBV20-1 and TRBJ2-7, with D perhaps TRBD1 (5 bases). The CDR3 length is 11 residues. V gave up 1 base and J gave up 6 bases, with 7 bases separating them. The V gene's germline CDR1 is DFQATT and CDR2 SNEGSKA (reference sequence). DNA of the CDR3: TGCAGTGCTAGAGCAGGGTTCGAGCAGTACTTC. Its translation: CSARAGFEQYF.